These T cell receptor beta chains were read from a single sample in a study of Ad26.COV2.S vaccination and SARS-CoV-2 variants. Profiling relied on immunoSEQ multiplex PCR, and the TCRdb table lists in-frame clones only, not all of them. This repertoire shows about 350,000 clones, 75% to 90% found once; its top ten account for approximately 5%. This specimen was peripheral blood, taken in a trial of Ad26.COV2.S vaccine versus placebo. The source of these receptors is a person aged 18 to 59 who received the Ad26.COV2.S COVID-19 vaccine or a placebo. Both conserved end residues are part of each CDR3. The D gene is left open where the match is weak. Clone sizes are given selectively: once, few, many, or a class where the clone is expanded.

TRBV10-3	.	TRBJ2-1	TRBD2	CAISESAAGGANEQFF	TGTGCCATCAGTGAGTCTGCGGCGGGAGGGGCCAATGAGCAGTTCTTC
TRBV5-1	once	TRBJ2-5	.	CASSLGSETQYF	TGCGCCAGCAGCTTGGGGTCGGAGACCCAGTACTTC
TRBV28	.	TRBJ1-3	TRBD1	CASRGTGGAGNTIYF	TGTGCCAGCAGGGGGACAGGGGGTGCCGGAAACACCATATATTTT
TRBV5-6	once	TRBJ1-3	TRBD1	CASSLLRTGGEGNTIYF	TGTGCCAGCAGCTTGCTCCGGACAGGCGGAGAGGGAAACACCATATATTTT
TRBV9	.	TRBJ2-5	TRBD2	CASSVGLAGGPETQYF	TGTGCCAGCAGCGTAGGGCTAGCGGGGGGGCCAGAGACCCAGTACTTC
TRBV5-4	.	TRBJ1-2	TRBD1	CASSFPAGGSGYTF	TGTGCCAGCAGCTTCCCGGCAGGGGGAAGCGGCTACACCTTC
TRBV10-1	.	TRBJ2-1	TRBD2	CASSPGTSGYNEQFF	TGCGCCAGCAGTCCCGGGACTAGCGGATACAATGAGCAGTTCTTC
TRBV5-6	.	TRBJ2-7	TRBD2	CASSLGLAGAIEQYF	TGTGCCAGCAGCCTCGGACTAGCGGGAGCAATTGAGCAGTACTTC
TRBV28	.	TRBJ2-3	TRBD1	CASSFPRTGGAISQYF	TGTGCCAGCAGTTTTCCCCGGACAGGGGGGGCAATATCGCAGTATTTT
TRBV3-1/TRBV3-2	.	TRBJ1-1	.	CASSQDQGGVSTEAFF	TGTGCCAGCAGCCAAGATCAAGGGGGGGTGAGCACTGAAGCTTTCTTT
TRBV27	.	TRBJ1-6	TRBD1	CASSFEGAWGRASPLHF	TGTGCCAGCAGTTTTGAGGGGGCTTGGGGTAGGGCTTCACCCCTCCACTTT
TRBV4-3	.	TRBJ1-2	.	CASSLDRGAGGYTF	TGCGCCAGCAGCCTTGACCGGGGGGCAGGTGGCTACACCTTC
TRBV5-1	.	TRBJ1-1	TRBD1	CASTRQGNTEAFF	TGCGCCAGCACGAGACAGGGGAACACTGAAGCTTTCTTT
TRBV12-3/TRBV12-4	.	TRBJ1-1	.	CASSLEMNTEAFF	TGTGCCAGCAGTCTTGAGATGAACACTGAAGCTTTCTTT
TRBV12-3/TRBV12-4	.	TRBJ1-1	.	CASSSPETEAFF	TGTGCCAGCAGTTCTCCCGAGACTGAAGCTTTCTTT
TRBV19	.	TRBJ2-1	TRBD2	CASSSWETSGSHLGSGEQFF	TGTGCCAGTAGTTCGTGGGAGACTAGCGGGAGCCATTTGGGTAGCGGTGAGCAGTTCTTC
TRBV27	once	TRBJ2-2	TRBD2	CASSTHDSGLAGVIAPGELFF	TGTGCCAGCAGCACCCACGACAGCGGACTAGCGGGAGTTATCGCCCCCGGGGAGCTGTTTTTT
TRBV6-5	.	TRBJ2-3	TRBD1	CASSSTDREENTQYF	TGTGCCAGCAGTTCTACGGACAGGGAGGAGAATACGCAGTATTTT
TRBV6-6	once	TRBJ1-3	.	CASSAQGRGNTIYF	TGTGCCAGCAGTGCTCAGGGGCGCGGAAACACCATATATTTT
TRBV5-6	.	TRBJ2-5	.	CASSLREREKTQYF	TGTGCCAGCAGCCTCCGGGAAAGGGAAAAGACCCAGTACTTC
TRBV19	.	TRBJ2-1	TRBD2	CASIQTGTRNNEQFF	TGTGCCAGTATCCAAACCGGGACTAGGAACAATGAGCAGTTCTTC
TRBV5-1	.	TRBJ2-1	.	CASRSGPSKDEQFF	TGCGCCAGCAGATCCGGCCCCTCGAAGGATGAGCAGTTCTTC
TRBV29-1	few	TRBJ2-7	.	CSVRSGDYEQYF	TGCAGCGTGAGGTCAGGGGACTACGAGCAGTACTTC
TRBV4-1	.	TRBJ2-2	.	CASSQGISSGTGELFF	TGCGCCAGCAGCCAAGGGATTAGCAGTGGCACCGGGGAGCTGTTTTTT
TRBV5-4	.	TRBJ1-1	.	CASSLGPGPQNTEAFF	TGTGCCAGCAGCTTGGGCCCGGGACCTCAGAACACTGAAGCTTTCTTT
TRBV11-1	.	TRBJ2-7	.	CASSLRQEEQYF	TGTGCCAGCAGCCTAAGACAGGAAGAGCAGTACTTC
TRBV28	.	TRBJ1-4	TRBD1	CATGQGFEKLFF	TGTGCCACCGGACAGGGTTTTGAAAAACTGTTTTTT
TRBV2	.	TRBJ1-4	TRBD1	CASSGWTGNNEKLFF	TGTGCCAGCAGTGGGTGGACAGGGAATAATGAAAAACTGTTTTTT
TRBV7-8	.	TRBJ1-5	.	CASSPTGTNQPQHF	TGTGCCAGCAGCCCGACCGGGACAAATCAGCCCCAGCATTTT
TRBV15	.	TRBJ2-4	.	CATSRAPPALGALAKNIQYF	TGTGCCACCAGCAGAGCACCGCCAGCTTTGGGCGCTCTAGCCAAAAACATTCAGTACTTC
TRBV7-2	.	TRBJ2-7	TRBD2	CASSFLAGDFLYF	TGTGCCAGCAGCTTTCTAGCGGGGGACTTTCTGTACTTC
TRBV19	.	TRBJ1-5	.	CASSIPGWYSNQPQHF	TGTGCCAGTAGTATTCCGGGCTGGTATAGCAATCAGCCCCAGCATTTT
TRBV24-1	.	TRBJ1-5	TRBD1	CATSDLWDRGRQLYSNQPQHF	TGTGCCACCAGTGATTTGTGGGACAGGGGGAGGCAACTATATAGCAATCAGCCCCAGCATTTT
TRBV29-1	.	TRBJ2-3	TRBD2	CSVSGRFTDTQYF	TGCAGCGTGAGCGGGAGGTTCACAGATACGCAGTATTTT
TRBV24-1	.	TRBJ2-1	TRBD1	CATLPRTGLSSYNEQFF	TGTGCCACCCTCCCCAGGACAGGCCTGAGCTCCTACAATGAGCAGTTCTTC
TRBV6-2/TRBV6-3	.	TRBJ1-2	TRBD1	CASSYPDRGFGYTF	TGTGCCAGCAGTTACCCGGACAGGGGGTTTGGCTACACCTTC
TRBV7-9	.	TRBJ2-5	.	CASSFSGETQYF	TGTGCCAGCAGCTTCTCAGGCGAGACCCAGTACTTC
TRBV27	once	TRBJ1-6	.	CASSFEVFSPLHF	TGTGCCAGCAGTTTCGAGGTTTTCTCACCCCTCCACTTT
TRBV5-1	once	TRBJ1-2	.	CASSLVGGDYGYTF	TGCGCCAGCAGCTTGGTAGGTGGGGACTATGGCTACACCTTC
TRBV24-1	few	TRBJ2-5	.	CATSDRDGPEETQYF	TGTGCCACCAGTGACCGGGACGGACCCGAAGAGACCCAGTACTTC
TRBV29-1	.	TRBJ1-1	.	CSVEWQMNTEAFF	TGCAGCGTTGAATGGCAAATGAACACTGAAGCTTTCTTT
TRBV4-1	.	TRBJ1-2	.	CASSPLPGVEEVYSYGYTF	TGCGCCAGCAGCCCCCTCCCGGGGGTTGAAGAGGTGTATAGCTATGGCTACACCTTC
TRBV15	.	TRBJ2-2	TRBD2	CATTGGGYTGELFF	TGTGCCACCACGGGAGGGGGGTACACCGGGGAGCTGTTTTTT
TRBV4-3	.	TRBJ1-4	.	CASSQGRGDEKLFF	TGCGCCAGCAGCCAAGGGAGGGGCGATGAAAAACTGTTTTTT
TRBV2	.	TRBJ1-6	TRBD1	CASSVTGDYSPLHF	TGTGCCAGCAGTGTAACAGGGGACTATTCACCCCTCCACTTT
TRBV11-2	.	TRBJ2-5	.	CASSSELQETQYF	TGTGCCAGCAGCTCAGAATTACAAGAGACCCAGTACTTC
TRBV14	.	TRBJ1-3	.	CASSVPGGGGDTIYF	TGTGCCAGCAGCGTTCCCGGTGGGGGAGGTGACACCATATATTTT
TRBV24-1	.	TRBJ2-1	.	CATSVGGTQNEQFF	TGTGCCACCAGTGTAGGAGGGACTCAAAATGAGCAGTTCTTC
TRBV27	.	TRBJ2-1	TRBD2	CASSSGLAGEDEQFF	TGTGCCAGCAGTTCGGGACTAGCGGGAGAGGATGAGCAGTTCTTC